One sample yielded the 25 T cell receptor beta chains listed below, sequenced in a study of T cell responses to AZD1222 COVID-19 vaccine. The data were produced by immunoSEQ multiplex PCR, yet TCRdb's version contains in-frame clones alone and is incomplete. The table includes 160,000 or so clones, around 90% detected once. This material consisted of peripheral blood, taken on day 0 of AZD1222 vaccination. Every receptor here comes from an adult in good health.

The rearrangement uses TRBV18 and TRBJ2-3, with D possibly matching TRBD2 (7 bases). The CDR3 is 17 residues long. Per germline, CDR1 KGHSH and CDR2 LQKENI. Between the trimmed V and J ends, which lost 2 bases and 2 bases, there was a span of 17 bases. CDR3 DNA sequence: TGTGCCAGCTCACCATCCCTACCGGGGGGCTTCACAGATACGCAGTATTTT. It is translated as CASSPSLPGGFTDTQYF.

The chain carries TRBV27 and TRBJ1-5; 9 bases map to TRBD1. The CDR3 spans 16 residues. Germline V gives CDR1 MNHEY, CDR2 SMNVEV (reference sequence). Trimming removed 4 bases from V and 2 bases from J; junction bases left unmatched: 6. The CDR3 loop is CASSSSRTGGNQPQHF. Here the CDR3 DNA reads TGTGCCAGCAGTTCATCGAGGACAGGGGGCAATCAGCCCCAGCATTTT.

The chain recombines TRBV7-2 with TRBJ1-5, with no clear D. CDR3 length equals 16 residues. Trimming pared 2 bases from V and 4 bases from J, leaving 15 bases between. Germline-derived CDR1 and CDR2 are SGHTA and FQGNSA. CDR3 sequence (DNA): TGTGCCAGCAGCTTATATGGGCCCGGGGTAAATCAGCCCCAGCATTTT. Translated, it gives CASSLYGPGVNQPQHF.

This rearrangement joins TRBV10-1 to TRBJ2-5; D unresolved. This CDR3 has 11 residues. CDR1 WNHNN and CDR2 SYGVQD come from the germline V gene (reference sequence). V lost 0 bases and J 5 bases, leaving 1 base between the germline ends. The CDR3 is CASSESETQYF. The CDR3 nucleotides are TGCGCCAGCAGTGAGTCGGAGACCCAGTACTTC.

This sequence joins TRBV7-2 and TRBJ1-4; the D is unclear. Trimming shortened V by 1 base and J by 4 bases, and 10 bases separated the two germline ends. Germline-derived CDR1 and CDR2 are SGHTA and FQGNSA. This CDR3 comprises 15 residues. The CDR3: CASSLGHSLNEKLFF. As DNA, the CDR3 is TGTGCCAGCAGCTTAGGGCATAGTCTTAATGAAAAACTGTTTTTT.

The rearrangement links TRBV19 to TRBJ2-6; D is unclear. The length of the CDR3 is 15 residues. Trimming removed 5 bases at V and 0 bases at J, with 8 bases between. Germline V gene lookup returns CDR1 LNHDA and CDR2 SQIVND (reference sequence). The CDR3 DNA is TGTGCCAGTAGTGAAAGGACCTCTGGGGCCAACGTCCTGACTTTC. Its protein is CASSERTSGANVLTF. Filled out from reference TRBV19 and TRBJ2-6, the complete variable domain reads DGGITQSPKYLFRKEGQNVTLSCEQNLNHDAMYWYRQDPGQGLRLIYYSQIVNDFQKGDIAEGYSVSREKKESFPLTVTSAQKNPTAFYLCASSERTSGANVLTFGAGSRLTVL.

The CDR3 nucleotides are TGTGCCAGCAGCCTTGCGTCGGGGTGGTGGTATGGCTACACCTTC. Amino acid sequence: CASSLASGWWYGYTF. This sequence joins TRBV28 and TRBJ1-2, with D hard to call. Germline CDR1 and CDR2: MDHEN and SYDVKM. This CDR3 spans 15 amino acids. V gave up 6 bases and J gave up 5 bases, with 19 bases separating them.

V usage is TRBV9 and J usage is TRBJ2-7, with D perhaps being TRBD1 or TRBD2 (5 bases each). The CDR3 sequence is 14 residues long. Between the trimmed V and J ends, which lost 0 bases and 2 bases, there was a span of 9 bases. Germline V lookup: CDR1 SGDLS, CDR2 YYNGEE. The CDR3 region has the DNA TGTGCCAGCAGCGTAGTAGAGGGGCCCTACGAGCAGTACTTC. It translates to CASSVVEGPYEQYF.

The chain recombines TRBV6-2 or TRBV6-3 with TRBJ2-6; no clear D. The CDR3 is 13 residues long. The V end lost 3 bases, the J end lost 12 bases, and 12 bases lay between the germline ends. Germline V gene lookup returns CDR1 MNHEY and CDR2 SVGEGT. The CDR3 protein is CASSYNRVTVLTF. The CDR3 DNA follows: TGTGCCAGCAGTTATAATCGGGTTACCGTCCTGACTTTC.

Worth noting for this clone: One end of the junction does not line up with germline, which may come from a read error. The chain couples TRBV9 to TRBJ2-3; no clear D. Germline V gene lookup returns CDR1 SGDLS and CDR2 YYNGEE. The CDR3 extends over 17 amino acids. In DNA form, the CDR3 reads TGTGCCAGCAGCGTAGAGTTGCGCCATCGATCCACAAATACGCAGTATTTT. Protein product: CASSVELRHRSTNTQYF. Combining the CDR3 with reference TRBV9 and TRBJ2-3 gives the whole variable domain DSGVTQTPKHLITATGQRVTLRCSPRSGDLSVYWYQQSLDQGLQFLIQYYNGEERAKGNILERFSAQQFPDLHSELNLSSLELGDSALYFCASSVELRHRSTNTQYFGPGTRLTVL.

V is TRBV7-2 and J is TRBJ1-5; the D is unclear. The CDR3 totals 14 residues. With 4 bases removed from V and 2 bases from J, the gap between germline ends came to 9 bases. CDR1 and CDR2 from the germline V gene are SGHTA and FQGNSA. Written as DNA, the CDR3 is TGTGCCAGCAGCTCGGTATGGCGCAATCAGCCCCAGCATTTT. Translating gives CASSSVWRNQPQHF. The variable domain in full, with the rest retrieved from reference TRBV7-2 and TRBJ1-5, is GAGVSQSPSNKVTEKGKDVELRCDPISGHTALYWYRQSLGQGLEFLIYFQGNSAPDKSGLPSDRFSAERTGGSVSTLTIQRTQQEDSAVYLCASSSVWRNQPQHFGDGTRLSIL.

The gene calls are TRBV19 and TRBJ1-2; 11 bases are a match to TRBD1. This CDR3 contains 16 residues. V lost 1 base and J lost 3; bases outside the gene matches: 4. Germline V lookup: CDR1 LNHDA, CDR2 SQIVND (reference sequence). DNA of the CDR3: TGTGCCAGTAGTATAGTGAGGACAGGGGGCGACTATGGCTACACCTTC. This codes for CASSIVRTGGDYGYTF.

The rearrangement joins TRBV30 to TRBJ2-5, with D perhaps matching TRBD2 (6 bases). CDR1 is GTSNPN, CDR2 SVGIG, per germline (reference sequence). Between the trimmed V and J ends, which lost 1 base and 4 bases, there was a span of 16 bases. The CDR3 is made up of 15 amino acids. CDR3: CAWSAPGGLVETQYF. The CDR3 nucleotides read TGTGCCTGGAGTGCCCCCGGAGGGCTGGTAGAGACCCAGTACTTC.

The rearrangement uses TRBV12-3 or TRBV12-4 and TRBJ2-6, with D unresolved. V lost 3 bases and J 4 bases, leaving 4 bases between the germline ends. The CDR3 is made up of 13 amino acids. Here the CDR3 reads CASSFPGANVLTF. The CDR3 DNA reads as TGTGCCAGCAGTTTCCCCGGGGCCAACGTCCTGACTTTC.

The V call is TRBV30, the J call TRBJ2-2; the match to TRBD1 covers 10 bases. The CDR3 runs to 15 residues. J was trimmed by 3 bases and V by 3 bases; bases with no gene match: 4. From germline, CDR1 is GTSNPN and CDR2 SVGIG (reference sequence). CDR3 bases: TGTGCCTGGAGGGCCGGGACAGGGGACACCGGGGAGCTGTTTTTT. Its translation is CAWRAGTGDTGELFF.

This clone was detected only once. The chain employs TRBV15 and TRBJ1-2; D not certain. The V gene's germline CDR1 is LNHNV and CDR2 YYDKDF (reference sequence). The germline V and J ends were trimmed by 0 bases and 1 base, with 15 bases remaining between them. The CDR3 covers 17 residues. Written as DNA, the CDR3 is TGTGCCACCAGCAGAGATGGCCTCTCCGTATATAACTATGGCTACACCTTC. Translation: CATSRDGLSVYNYGYTF.

The chain employs TRBV19 and TRBJ2-5; tentative D call: TRBD1 (5 bases). Between the trimmed V and J ends, which lost 8 bases and 1 base, there was a span of 14 bases. Germline CDR1 is LNHDA and CDR2 is SQIVND (reference sequence). This CDR3 comprises 14 residues. The CDR3 loop is CASGKTASQETQYF. CDR3 nucleotide sequence: TGTGCCAGTGGGAAGACAGCAAGCCAAGAGACCCAGTACTTC.

The rearrangement joins TRBV2 to TRBJ1-5; no clear D. The CDR3 spans 14 residues. Germline V gene sequence: CDR1 SNHLY, CDR2 FYNNEI. V lost 4 bases to trimming and J lost 3 bases, with 10 bases between them. The CDR3 is CASSAGRLNQPQHF. The CDR3 DNA reads as TGTGCCAGCAGTGCGGGCAGACTCAATCAGCCCCAGCATTTT.

The V and J genes are TRBV29-1 and TRBJ1-4; 7 bases line up with TRBD1. Trimming removed 6 bases from V and 7 bases from J; junction bases left unmatched: 8. This CDR3 contains 13 residues. CDR1 and CDR2 from the germline V gene are SQVTM and ANQGSEA. The CDR3 coding sequence is TGCAGCGTGGCCGCGACAGGGAGTGAAAAACTGTTTTTT. Its translation: CSVAATGSEKLFF.

The chain couples TRBV6-5 to TRBJ1-3; no clear D. From germline, CDR1 is MNHEY and CDR2 SVGAGI. The ends were cut back, 5 bases at V and 0 bases at J, with 11 bases in the middle. The CDR3 totals 15 residues. CDR3 nucleotides: TGTGCCAGCAGTCAGTCGGCGGACTCTGGAAACACCATATATTTT. It translates to CASSQSADSGNTIYF.

The J gene is TRBJ1-2, the V gene TRBV7-9, with D uncertain. There are 13 residues in the CDR3. Trimming pared 5 bases from V and 3 bases from J, leaving 10 bases between. Germline V lookup: CDR1 SEHNR, CDR2 FQNEAQ (reference sequence). CDR3 protein: CASSLGEYYGYTF. CDR3 in DNA: TGTGCCAGCAGCCTGGGAGAATACTATGGCTACACCTTC.

The chain uses TRBV29-1 and TRBJ1-3; TRBD1 matches 10 bases. Trimming took 6 bases from V and 2 from J; bases not matched to a gene: 7. CDR1 is SQVTM, CDR2 ANQGSEA, per germline. The CDR3 runs to 15 residues. This CDR3 reads CSVDSGTGAGNTIYF. CDR3 in DNA: TGCAGCGTGGACTCCGGGACAGGGGCTGGAAACACCATATATTTT. Variable domain in full (rest from reference TRBV29-1 and TRBJ1-3): SAVISQKPSRDICQRGTSLTIQCQVDSQVTMMFWYRQQPGQSLTLIATANQGSEATYESGFVIDKFPISRPNLTFSTLTVSNMSPEDSSIYLCSVDSGTGAGNTIYFGEGSWLTVV.

The rearrangement uses TRBV27 and TRBJ2-1; D not certain. Germline-derived CDR1 and CDR2 are MNHEY and SMNVEV (reference sequence). The CDR3 length is 14 residues. V lost 3 bases and J 2 bases, leaving 8 bases between the germline ends. CDR3 sequence reads: CASSFSGPYNEQFF. The CDR3 region has the DNA TGTGCCAGCAGTTTCTCAGGACCCTACAATGAGCAGTTCTTC.

The rearrangement uses TRBV27 and TRBJ2-2, with D perhaps matching TRBD1 (6 bases). Germline V gives CDR1 MNHEY, CDR2 SMNVEV (reference sequence). The germline V and J ends were trimmed by 5 bases and 5 bases, with 9 bases remaining between them. The CDR3 contains 13 residues. The CDR3 reads CASSPTGTGELFF. CDR3 bases: TGTGCCAGCAGTCCTACAGGGACCGGGGAGCTGTTTTTT.

The V gene is TRBV19, the J gene TRBJ1-1; the D gene is possibly TRBD1 (6 bases). From germline, CDR1 is LNHDA and CDR2 SQIVND (reference sequence). The CDR3 loop spans 15 amino acids. V dropped 7 bases and J dropped 0 bases, with 15 bases sitting between them. Written as DNA, the CDR3 is TGTGCCAGTACCAAACCAGGGACAATGAACACTGAAGCTTTCTTT. It specifies CASTKPGTMNTEAFF.